This is a list of T cell receptor beta chains from one sample in a study of cytomegalovirus exposure and HLA in healthy donors. Measured with immunoSEQ multiplex PCR; TCRdb has only the in-frame clones, and not every one. The sample includes 220,000 or so clones, 78% of them seen just once. Sequenced sample: PBMCs. All receptors derive from a male donor in good health and CMV-seronegative. Both conserved end residues are part of each CDR3. D genes are given only for firm matches. The size entry is marked missing in some rows and otherwise reads once, few, many or a size class.

d_call,clone_size,j_call,v_call,cdr3_nt,cdr3_aa
TRBD1,-,TRBJ2-1,TRBV27,TGTGCCAGCAGTACCCGGGACAGCCCGAGCTCCTACAATGAGCAGTTCTTC,CASSTRDSPSSYNEQFF
-,-,TRBJ2-3,TRBV28,TGTGCCAGCAGTGACAGCGGCACAGATACGCAGTATTTT,CASSDSGTDTQYF
TRBD1,once,TRBJ1-1,TRBV4-1,TGCGCCAGCAGCCAAGGGACAGGGATTTTGAACACTGAAGCTTTCTTT,CASSQGTGILNTEAFF
TRBD1,-,TRBJ1-1,TRBV27,TGTGCCAGCAGTTTCTCCGGGACAGGGGGCACTGAAGCTTTCTTT,CASSFSGTGGTEAFF
-,-,TRBJ2-6,TRBV7-9,TGTGCCAGCAGCTTTGGGTACAGACGCACTGACTCTGGGGCCAACGTCCTGACTTTC,CASSFGYRRTDSGANVLTF
-,once,TRBJ1-6,TRBV27,TGTGCCAGCAGTTTATGGGGCCTTATAGGGTCACCCCTCCACTTT,CASSLWGLIGSPLHF
TRBD1,-,TRBJ2-2,TRBV29-1,TGCAGCGGAACAAAGACAGGGGGGATGGGGGAGCTGTTTTTT,CSGTKTGGMGELFF
-,-,TRBJ2-1,TRBV13,TGTGCCAGCAGCTTAGAAGGACAGAGGTTCTTC,CASSLEGQRFF
TRBD2,-,TRBJ2-3,TRBV19,TGTGCCAGTATGGCGCGGGAGGCCACAGATACGCAGTATTTT,CASMAREATDTQYF
-,-,TRBJ2-5,TRBV6-6,TGTGCCAGCAGTTTAGCGGAACAAGAGACCCAGTACTTC,CASSLAEQETQYF
TRBD1,-,TRBJ1-4,TRBV27,TGTGCCAGCAGTTTACTGCCCGGGACAGGGTTCAAAAAACTGTTTTTT,CASSLLPGTGFKKLFF
TRBD2,-,TRBJ2-4,TRBV10-3,TGTGCCATCAGTCGGGGGGGACGAGCCAAAAACATTCAGTACTTC,CAISRGGRAKNIQYF
TRBD2,-,TRBJ2-5,TRBV5-1,TGCGCCAGCAGCTTGAGGGGGGCGGGAGGCCAAGAGACCCAGTACTTC,CASSLRGAGGQETQYF
-,-,TRBJ2-4,TRBV28,TGTGCCAGCAGCTGGGGGCGGAAAAACATTCAGTACTTC,CASSWGRKNIQYF
TRBD1,-,TRBJ1-3,TRBV7-9,TGTGCCAGCAGCACGGGACAGTGGCCCGGTGGAAACACCATATATTTT,CASSTGQWPGGNTIYF
TRBD2,-,TRBJ2-1,TRBV5-4,TGTGCCAGCAGCACAGGGACTAGCGGGCGCTACAATGAGCAGTTCTTC,CASSTGTSGRYNEQFF
-,-,TRBJ1-2,TRBV30,TGTGCCTGGACTCCACTAGGCAGGGGCTACACCTTC,CAWTPLGRGYTF
-,-,TRBJ2-7,TRBV6-5,TGTGCCAGCAGTACAGAAAGCTCCTACGAGCAGTACTTC,CASSTESSYEQYF
-,few,TRBJ1-5,TRBV19,TGTGCCAGTAAGTGGGGAGTAGGGTTTCAGCCCCAGCATTTT,CASKWGVGFQPQHF
-,-,TRBJ1-3,TRBV9,TGTGCCAGCAGCTTCTACAGGGACGGGAACACCATATATTTT,CASSFYRDGNTIYF
TRBD2,-,TRBJ2-7,TRBV19,TGTGCCAGTAGTATATTAGCGGCTAGCGGGAGATCCGAGCAGTACTTC,CASSILAASGRSEQYF
TRBD2,-,TRBJ2-3,TRBV7-2,TGTGCCAGCAGCAAAGGACTAGCGGGCCCCCCGGATACGCAGTATTTT,CASSKGLAGPPDTQYF
-,-,TRBJ2-2,TRBV19,TGTGCCAGTAGTATGGGGGGCGGGGGACTGCTTACCGGGGAGCTGTTTTTT,CASSMGGGGLLTGELFF
-,-,TRBJ2-1,TRBV2,TGTGCCACCCTCCGGGACATGAACTACAATGAGCAGTTCTTC,CATLRDMNYNEQFF
-,-,TRBJ2-5,TRBV11-2,TGTGCCAGCAGCTTAGAGGGAGGGGGGGAGCAGTACTTC,CASSLEGGGEQYF
-,-,TRBJ1-1,TRBV27,TGTGCCAGCAGAACTACGGGCACTGAAGCTTTCTTT,CASRTTGTEAFF
TRBD1,-,TRBJ2-4,TRBV28,TGTGCCAGCAGGTCGACAGGGCCGGAAAACATTCAGTACTTC,CASRSTGPENIQYF
-,-,TRBJ2-1,TRBV19,TGTGCCAGTAGGCGGAGCTCCTACAATGAGCAGTTCTTC,CASRRSSYNEQFF
-,-,TRBJ2-1,TRBV19,TGTGCCAGTAGTATAACGACACTAGCAGTCGTGCAGTTCTTC,CASSITTLAVVQFF
TRBD1,-,TRBJ2-7,TRBV7-9,TGTGCCAGCAGCTTAGCCCGAACAGGGGGCGTCTACGAGCAGTACTTC,CASSLARTGGVYEQYF
-,once,TRBJ1-1,TRBV11-3,TGTGCCAGCAGCTTAGCTGGAGGGACTGAAGCTTTCTTT,CASSLAGGTEAFF
TRBD1,-,TRBJ2-7,TRBV27,TGTGCCAGCAGTCCGTGGACAGGCGACGTCGAGCAGTACTTC,CASSPWTGDVEQYF
-,-,TRBJ2-3,TRBV6-5,TGTGCCAGCACTTCGGGGGTTACAGATACGCAGTATTTT,CASTSGVTDTQYF
-,-,TRBJ1-1,TRBV5-4,TGTGCCAGCAGCTTGGACAGGAACACTGAAGCTTTCTTT,CASSLDRNTEAFF
-,-,TRBJ1-1,TRBV19,TGTGCCAGTAGTATACCGGGACAGAACACTGAAGCTTTCTTT,CASSIPGQNTEAFF
TRBD1,-,TRBJ2-5,TRBV2,TGTGCCAGTACAGGGGACGGAGAGACCCAGTACTTC,CASTGDGETQYF
TRBD1,-,TRBJ1-2,TRBV11-2,TGTGCCAGCAGCTTAGCCGCCAGGGGGTCCGACGGCTACACCTTC,CASSLAARGSDGYTF
-,once,TRBJ2-5,TRBV6-5,TGTGCCAGCAGTTACTCGACACGCCGTGGGCAAGAGACCCAGTACTTC,CASSYSTRRGQETQYF
TRBD1,-,TRBJ2-7,TRBV4-1,TGCGCCAGCAGCCAACCTGCAGGGGGCTACGAGCAGTACTTC,CASSQPAGGYEQYF
-,-,TRBJ1-5,TRBV5-1,TGCGCCAGCAGCTTTCATCCGGGTTATAGCAATCAGCCCCAGCATTTT,CASSFHPGYSNQPQHF
-,-,TRBJ2-7,TRBV19,TGTGCCAGTAGTACAAGACTAGTCCTGGTCCACGAGCAGTACTTC,CASSTRLVLVHEQYF
-,-,TRBJ1-4,TRBV7-6,TGTGCCAGCAGTCATCCCCGGGAGGGAATAACGGGCGAAAAACTGTTTTTT,CASSHPREGITGEKLFF
-,few,TRBJ2-5,TRBV5-4,TGTGCCAGCAGCCAGCAAGAGACCCAGTACTTC,CASSQQETQYF
-,-,TRBJ1-1,TRBV9,TGTGCCAGCAGCGTAGCTGAGGTCCGGACTGAAGCTTTCTTT,CASSVAEVRTEAFF
TRBD1,-,TRBJ2-1,TRBV6-1,TGTGCCAGCAGTGAAAGGACAGGGTGGCGTGAGCAGTTCTTC,CASSERTGWREQFF
-,-,TRBJ2-7,TRBV19,TGTGCCAGTAGACCGACAGCAGCTACCGGCGAGCAGTACTTC,CASRPTAATGEQYF
TRBD1,-,TRBJ2-1,TRBV18,TGTGCCAGCTCGGGGAGACAGGGAAGAGACAATGAGCAGTTCTTC,CASSGRQGRDNEQFF